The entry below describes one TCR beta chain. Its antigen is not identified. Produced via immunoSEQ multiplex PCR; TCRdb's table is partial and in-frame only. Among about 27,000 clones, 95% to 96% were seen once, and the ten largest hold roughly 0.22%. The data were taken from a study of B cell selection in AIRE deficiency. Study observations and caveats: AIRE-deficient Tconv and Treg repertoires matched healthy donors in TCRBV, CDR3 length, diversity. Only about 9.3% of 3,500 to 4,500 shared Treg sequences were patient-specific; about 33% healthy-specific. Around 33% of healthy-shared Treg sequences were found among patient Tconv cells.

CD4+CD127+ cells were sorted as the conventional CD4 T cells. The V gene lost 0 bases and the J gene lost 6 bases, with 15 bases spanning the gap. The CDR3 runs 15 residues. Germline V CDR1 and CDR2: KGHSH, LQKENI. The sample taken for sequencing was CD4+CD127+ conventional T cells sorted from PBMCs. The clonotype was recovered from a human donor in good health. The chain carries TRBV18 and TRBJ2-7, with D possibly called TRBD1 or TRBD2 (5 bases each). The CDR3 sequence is CASSPPFASGAEQYF. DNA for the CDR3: TGTGCCAGCTCACCACCGTTCGCATCCGGGGCCGAGCAGTACTTC.